These 2 T cell receptor beta chains share one sample of origin, sequenced in a study of cytotoxic CD8 clonotypes in ibrutinib-treated CLL. Sequencing was performed with immunoSEQ multiplex PCR; in TCRdb, only in-frame clones are kept and a portion is missing. The table shows 250,000 to 350,000 clones, with 60% to 80% occurring only once. The starting material was PBMCs, obtained at disease progression, from a patient treated with ibrutinib. The source of these receptors is a human donor with chronic lymphocytic leukemia.

The chain recombines TRBV4-1 with TRBJ1-2, with TRBD1 matching 7 bases. The trim removed 0 bases at V and 5 bases at J, leaving 6 bases unmatched. This CDR3 contains 15 residues. In germline, CDR1 is MGHRA, CDR2 YSYEKL. CDR3 nucleotides: TGCGCCAGCAGCCAAGACAGGGGGTTAGGGTATGGCTACACCTTC. This encodes CASSQDRGLGYGYTF.

The J gene is TRBJ2-2, the V gene TRBV5-1; TRBD1 matches at 8 bases. CDR1 is SGHRS, CDR2 YFSETQ, per germline. Trimming removed 3 bases from V and 2 bases from J; junction bases left unmatched: 9. The CDR3 covers 17 residues. The CDR3 loop is CASSSELRGRNTGELFF. DNA of the CDR3: TGCGCCAGCAGCTCGGAACTCAGGGGGCGAAACACCGGGGAGCTGTTTTTT.